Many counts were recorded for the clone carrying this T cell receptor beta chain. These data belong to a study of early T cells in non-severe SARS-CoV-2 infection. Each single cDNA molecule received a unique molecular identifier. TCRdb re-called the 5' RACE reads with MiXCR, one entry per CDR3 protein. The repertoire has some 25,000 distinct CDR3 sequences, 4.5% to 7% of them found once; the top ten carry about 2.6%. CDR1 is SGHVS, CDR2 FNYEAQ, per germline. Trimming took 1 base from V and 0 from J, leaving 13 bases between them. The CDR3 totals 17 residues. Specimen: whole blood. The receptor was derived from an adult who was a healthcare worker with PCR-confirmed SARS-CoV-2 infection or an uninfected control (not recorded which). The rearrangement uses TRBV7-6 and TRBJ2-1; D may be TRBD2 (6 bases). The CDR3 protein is CASSLGVGGSSYNEQFF. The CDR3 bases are TGTGCCAGCAGCTTAGGCGTCGGGGGTAGCTCCTACAATGAGCAGTTCTTC.